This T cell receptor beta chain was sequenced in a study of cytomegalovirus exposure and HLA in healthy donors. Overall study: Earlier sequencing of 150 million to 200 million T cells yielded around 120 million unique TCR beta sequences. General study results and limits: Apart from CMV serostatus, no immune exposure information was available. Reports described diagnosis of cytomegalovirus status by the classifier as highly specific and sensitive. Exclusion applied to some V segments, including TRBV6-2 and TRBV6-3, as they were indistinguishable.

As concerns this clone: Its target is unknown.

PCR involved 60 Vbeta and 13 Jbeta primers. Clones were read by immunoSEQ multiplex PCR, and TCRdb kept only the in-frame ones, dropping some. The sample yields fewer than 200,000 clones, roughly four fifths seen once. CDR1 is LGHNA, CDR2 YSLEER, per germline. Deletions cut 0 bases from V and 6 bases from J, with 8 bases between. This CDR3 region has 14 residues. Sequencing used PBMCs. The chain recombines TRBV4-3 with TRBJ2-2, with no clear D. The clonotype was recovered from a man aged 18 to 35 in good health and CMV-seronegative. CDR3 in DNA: TGCGCCAGCAGCCAAGATGCGGTCTCCGGGGAGCTGTTTTTT. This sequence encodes CASSQDAVSGELFF.